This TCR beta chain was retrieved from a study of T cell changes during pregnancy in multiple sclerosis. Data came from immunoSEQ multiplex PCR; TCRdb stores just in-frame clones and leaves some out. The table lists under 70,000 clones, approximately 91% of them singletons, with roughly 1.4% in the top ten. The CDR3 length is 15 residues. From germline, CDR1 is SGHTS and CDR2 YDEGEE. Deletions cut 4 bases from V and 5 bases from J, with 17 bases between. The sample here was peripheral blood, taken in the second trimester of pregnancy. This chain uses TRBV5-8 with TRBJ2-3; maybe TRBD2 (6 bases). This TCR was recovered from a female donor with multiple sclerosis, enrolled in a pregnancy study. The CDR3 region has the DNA TGTGCCAGCAGCCCGGGAGAGGGGAATGTAGATACGCAGTATTTT. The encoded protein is CASSPGEGNVDTQYF.